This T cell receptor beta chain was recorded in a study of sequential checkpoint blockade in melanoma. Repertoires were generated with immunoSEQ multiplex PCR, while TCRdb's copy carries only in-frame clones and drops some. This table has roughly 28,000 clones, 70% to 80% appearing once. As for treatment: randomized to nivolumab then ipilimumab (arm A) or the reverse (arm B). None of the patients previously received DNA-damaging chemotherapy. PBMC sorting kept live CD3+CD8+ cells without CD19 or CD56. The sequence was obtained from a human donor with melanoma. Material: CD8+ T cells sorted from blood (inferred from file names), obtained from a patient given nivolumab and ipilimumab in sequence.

CDR3 loop: CASSQAIRGEKLFF. DNA of the CDR3: TGCGCCAGCAGCCAAGCGATCAGGGGCGAAAAACTGTTTTTT. V usage is TRBV4-3 and J usage is TRBJ1-4, with a possible D match to TRBD1 (6 bases). Deletions cut 1 base from V and 8 bases from J, with 11 bases between. In germline, CDR1 is LGHNA, CDR2 YSLEER. The CDR3 runs to 14 residues.